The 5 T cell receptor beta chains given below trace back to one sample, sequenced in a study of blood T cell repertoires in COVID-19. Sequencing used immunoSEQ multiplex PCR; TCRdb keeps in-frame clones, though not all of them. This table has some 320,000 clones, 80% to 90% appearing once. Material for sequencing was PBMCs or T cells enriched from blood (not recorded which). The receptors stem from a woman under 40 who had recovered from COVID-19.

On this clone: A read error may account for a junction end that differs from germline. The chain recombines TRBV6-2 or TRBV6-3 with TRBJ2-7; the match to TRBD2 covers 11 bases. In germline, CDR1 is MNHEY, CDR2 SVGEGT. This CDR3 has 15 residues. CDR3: CASSHSSSGGYEQYF. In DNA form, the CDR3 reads TGTGCCAGCAGTCACTCCTCTAGCGGGGGGTACGAGCAGTACTTC.

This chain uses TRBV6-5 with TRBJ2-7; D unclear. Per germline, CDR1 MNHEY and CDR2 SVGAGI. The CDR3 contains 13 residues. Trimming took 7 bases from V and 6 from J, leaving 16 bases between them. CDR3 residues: CASTSGPESEQYF. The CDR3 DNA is TGTGCCAGCACCAGTGGGCCCGAGTCCGAGCAGTACTTC.

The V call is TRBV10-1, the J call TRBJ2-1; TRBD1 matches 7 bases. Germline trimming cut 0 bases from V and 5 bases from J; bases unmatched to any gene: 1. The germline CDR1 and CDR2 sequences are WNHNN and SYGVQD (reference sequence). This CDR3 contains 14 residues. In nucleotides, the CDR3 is TGCGCCAGCAGTGAGTCCCAGGGGGACAATGAGCAGTTCTTC. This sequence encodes CASSESQGDNEQFF.

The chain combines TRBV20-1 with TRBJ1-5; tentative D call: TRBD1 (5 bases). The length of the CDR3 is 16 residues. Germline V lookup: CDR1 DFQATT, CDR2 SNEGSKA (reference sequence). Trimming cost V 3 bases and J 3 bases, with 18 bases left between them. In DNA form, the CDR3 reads TGCAGTGCTAGTAGTTTAAGGGGAACCCTCAATCAGCCCCAGCATTTT. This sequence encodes CSASSLRGTLNQPQHF.

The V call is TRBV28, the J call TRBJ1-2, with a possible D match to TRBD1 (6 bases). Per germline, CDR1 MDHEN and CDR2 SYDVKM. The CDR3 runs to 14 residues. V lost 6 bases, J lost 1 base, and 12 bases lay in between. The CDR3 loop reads CASRSLGGNYGYTF. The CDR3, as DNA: TGTGCCAGCAGGTCATTAGGGGGTAACTATGGCTACACCTTC.